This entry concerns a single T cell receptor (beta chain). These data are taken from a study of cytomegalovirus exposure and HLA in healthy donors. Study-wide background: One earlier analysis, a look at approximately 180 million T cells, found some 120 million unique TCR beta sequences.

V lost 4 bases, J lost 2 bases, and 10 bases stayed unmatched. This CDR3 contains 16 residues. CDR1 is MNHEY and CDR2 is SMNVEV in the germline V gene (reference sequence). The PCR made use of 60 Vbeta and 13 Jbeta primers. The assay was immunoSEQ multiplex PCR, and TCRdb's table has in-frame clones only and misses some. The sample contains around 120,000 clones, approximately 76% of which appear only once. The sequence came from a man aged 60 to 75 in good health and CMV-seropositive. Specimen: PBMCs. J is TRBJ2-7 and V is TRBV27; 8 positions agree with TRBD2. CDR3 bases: TGTGCCAGCAGTTCCCCCGGGAGGGGAGGGACCTACGAGCAGTACTTC. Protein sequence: CASSSPGRGGTYEQYF.